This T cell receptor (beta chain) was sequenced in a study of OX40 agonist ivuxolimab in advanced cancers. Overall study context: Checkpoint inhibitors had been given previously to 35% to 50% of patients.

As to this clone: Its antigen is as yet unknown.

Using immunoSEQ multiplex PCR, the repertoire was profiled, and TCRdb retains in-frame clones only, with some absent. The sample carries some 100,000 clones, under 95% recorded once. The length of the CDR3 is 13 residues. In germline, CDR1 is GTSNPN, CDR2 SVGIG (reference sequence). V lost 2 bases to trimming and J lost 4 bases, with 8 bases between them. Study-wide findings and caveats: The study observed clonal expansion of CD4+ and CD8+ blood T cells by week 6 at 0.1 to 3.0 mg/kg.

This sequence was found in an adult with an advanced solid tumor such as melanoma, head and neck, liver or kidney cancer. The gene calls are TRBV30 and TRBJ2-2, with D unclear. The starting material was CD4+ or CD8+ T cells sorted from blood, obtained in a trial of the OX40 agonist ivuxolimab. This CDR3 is CAWSQLATGELFF. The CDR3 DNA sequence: TGTGCCTGGAGTCAACTTGCCACCGGGGAGCTGTTTTTT.